This TCR beta chain came from a study of blood T cells in healthy people across ages. V lost 0 bases, J lost 6 bases, and 12 bases lay in between. This CDR3 comprises 14 residues. It was with a sample-barcoded 5' primer and a J-beta primer mix that a second PCR of roughly 7 to 12 cycles was run. TCRdb re-analysed the 5' RACE reads in MiXCR, keeping a single row per CDR3 protein. The sample lists about 1 million distinct CDR3 sequences, under 45% seen once, with 15% to 20% in the top ten. The chain has TRBV12-3 or TRBV12-4 and TRBJ2-7; no firm D call. This receptor was obtained from a woman in her sixties in good health. The sample comprised blood. The CDR3 region is CASSLAGDVFEQYF. The CDR3 DNA is TGTGCCAGCAGTTTAGCCGGAGATGTGTTCGAGCAGTACTTC.